The rows below give T cell receptor beta chains drawn from one sample of a study of blood T cell repertoires in COVID-19. The repertoire was sequenced with immunoSEQ multiplex PCR; TCRdb's copy has only in-frame clones and lacks some. The data show about 250,000 clones, with approximately 86% seen just once and roughly 6.3% held by the top ten. What was sequenced was PBMCs or T cells enriched from blood (not recorded which). Receptors were obtained from a woman aged 25 to 39 with acute COVID-19. CDR3s leave out the opening cysteine and the closing phenylalanine or tryptophan. Each record gives: J gene, V gene, CDR3 protein.

J: TRBJ2-3
V: TRBV28
CDR3: ASSFPGADTQY

J: TRBJ1-1
V: TRBV27
CDR3: ASRGQVNTEAF

J: TRBJ2-7
V: TRBV7-9
CDR3: ASSLSRSPYEQY

J: TRBJ2-7
V: TRBV11-2
CDR3: ASSTVMTSGGSIAYEQY

J: TRBJ2-3
V: TRBV7-2
CDR3: ASSLEAGGGDTQY

J: TRBJ2-7
V: TRBV30
CDR3: AWSGTGVSYEQY

J: TRBJ1-2
V: TRBV5-8
CDR3: ASSFAGQGLARGYGYT

J: TRBJ1-1
V: TRBV20-1
CDR3: SADRVSEAF

J: TRBJ1-5
V: TRBV2
CDR3: ASTPGDRGFQPQH

J: TRBJ1-1
V: TRBV9
CDR3: ASSADRT

J: TRBJ1-2
V: TRBV30
CDR3: AWRDRGDGYT

J: TRBJ2-3
V: TRBV13
CDR3: ASMTTFHGGKADTQY

J: TRBJ1-4
V: TRBV5-5
CDR3: ASSASDSLWEKLF

J: TRBJ2-2
V: TRBV2
CDR3: ASLDRRNTGELF

J: TRBJ1-1
V: TRBV3-1/TRBV3-2
CDR3: ASSLTLNTEAF

J: TRBJ2-2
V: TRBV3-1/TRBV3-2
CDR3: ASSPRGGQLRELF

J: TRBJ2-7
V: TRBV11-3
CDR3: ASSLFQDSEQY

J: TRBJ2-5
V: TRBV27
CDR3: ASRTGTSGIETQY

J: TRBJ2-7
V: TRBV11-2
CDR3: ASSFPISGPTYEQY

J: TRBJ1-5
V: TRBV9
CDR3: ASRPKTGNSNQPQH

J: TRBJ2-5
V: TRBV5-1
CDR3: ASSPAPQGARETQY

J: TRBJ1-4
V: TRBV28
CDR3: ASSLFRRQGDEKLF

J: TRBJ2-7
V: TRBV19
CDR3: ASSISLAGMSYEQY